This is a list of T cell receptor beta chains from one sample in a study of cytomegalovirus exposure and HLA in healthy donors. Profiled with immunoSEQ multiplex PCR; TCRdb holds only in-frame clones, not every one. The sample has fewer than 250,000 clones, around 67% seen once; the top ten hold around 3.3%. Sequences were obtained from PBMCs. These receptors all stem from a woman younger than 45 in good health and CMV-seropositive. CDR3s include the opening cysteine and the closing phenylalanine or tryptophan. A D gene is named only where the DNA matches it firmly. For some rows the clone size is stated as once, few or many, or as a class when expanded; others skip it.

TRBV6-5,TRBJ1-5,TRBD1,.,CASSPGTGRNQPQHF,TGTGCCAGCAGCCCCGGGACAGGACGCAATCAGCCCCAGCATTTT
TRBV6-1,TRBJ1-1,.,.,CASSESGRAEAFF,TGTGCCAGCAGTGAATCCGGGAGGGCTGAAGCTTTCTTT
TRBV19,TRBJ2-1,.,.,CASSLLAGEQFF,TGTGCCAGTAGTCTACTCGCAGGTGAGCAGTTCTTC
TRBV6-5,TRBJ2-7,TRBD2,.,CASSYSGLAYEREQYF,TGTGCCAGCAGTTACTCGGGACTAGCGTACGAGCGGGAGCAGTACTTC
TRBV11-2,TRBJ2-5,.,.,CASSLGSSGQETQYF,TGTGCCAGCAGCTTAGGTAGTAGCGGACAAGAGACCCAGTACTTC
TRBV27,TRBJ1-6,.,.,CASSLQGQNSPLHF,TGTGCCAGCAGCCTCCAGGGGCAGAATTCACCCCTCCACTTT
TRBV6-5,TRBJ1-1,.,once,CASSFTGNTEAFF,TGTGCCAGCAGTTTCACAGGGAACACTGAAGCTTTCTTT
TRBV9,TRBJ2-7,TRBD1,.,CASSVGLGQGANEQYF,TGTGCCAGCAGCGTAGGATTGGGACAGGGGGCCAACGAGCAGTACTTC
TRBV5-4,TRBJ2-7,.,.,CASSLGQGSTYEQYF,TGTGCCAGCAGCTTGGGTCAGGGGTCAACCTACGAGCAGTACTTC
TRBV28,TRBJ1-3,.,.,CASSLWPQTGSSGNTIYF,TGTGCCAGCAGTTTATGGCCCCAAACAGGGAGCTCTGGAAACACCATATATTTT
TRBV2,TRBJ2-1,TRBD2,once,CASSVLGSGRDTYNEQFF,TGTGCCAGCAGTGTTTTGGGTAGCGGGAGGGATACCTACAATGAGCAGTTCTTC
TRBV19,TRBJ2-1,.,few,CASSIRLYNEQFF,TGTGCCAGTAGTATCAGGCTTTACAATGAGCAGTTCTTC
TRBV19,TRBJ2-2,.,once,CASSIGRVSTGELFF,TGTGCCAGTAGTATCGGCAGGGTTAGCACCGGGGAGCTGTTTTTT
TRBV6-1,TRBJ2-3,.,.,CATGGRGNSTDTQYF,TGTGCCACCGGCGGCCGCGGCAATAGCACAGATACGCAGTATTTT
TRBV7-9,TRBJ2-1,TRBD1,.,CASRSAGTGHNEQFF,TGTGCCAGCAGGTCGGCCGGGACAGGCCACAATGAGCAGTTCTTC
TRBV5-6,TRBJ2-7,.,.,CASSPDRTYEQYF,TGTGCCAGCAGCCCGGACAGAACCTACGAGCAGTACTTC
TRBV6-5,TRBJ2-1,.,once,CASRPTAYSEQFF,TGTGCCAGCAGACCTACAGCCTACAGTGAGCAGTTCTTC
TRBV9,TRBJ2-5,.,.,CASSADAIGTPLGETQYF,TGTGCCAGCAGCGCAGATGCAATCGGGACACCTCTAGGGGAGACCCAGTACTTC
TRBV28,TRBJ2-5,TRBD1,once,CASSLKGQAKQETQYF,TGTGCCAGCAGTTTAAAAGGACAGGCGAAACAAGAGACCCAGTACTTC
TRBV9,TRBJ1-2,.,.,CASSVGVGDYGYTF,TGTGCCAGCAGCGTAGGGGTAGGAGACTATGGCTACACCTTC
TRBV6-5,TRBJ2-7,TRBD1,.,CASSRRDRAYEQYF,TGTGCCAGCAGTCGCCGGGACAGGGCTTACGAGCAGTACTTC
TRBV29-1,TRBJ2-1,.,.,CSVEDALRGEQFF,TGCAGCGTTGAAGACGCCCTGAGAGGGGAGCAGTTCTTC
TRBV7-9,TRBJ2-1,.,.,CASSLAGQGKNEQFF,TGTGCCAGCAGCTTAGCTGGCCAGGGGAAGAATGAGCAGTTCTTC
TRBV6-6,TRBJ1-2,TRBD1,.,CASRDRTDIAGYTF,TGTGCCAGCAGGGACAGGACGGACATAGCGGGCTACACCTTC
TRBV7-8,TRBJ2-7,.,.,CASSHSGTPYEQYF,TGTGCCAGCAGCCACTCCGGGACACCCTACGAGCAGTACTTC